This T cell receptor (beta chain) was profiled in a study of blood T cells in healthy people across ages. Primers used in a second PCR of about 6 to 11 cycles were a sample-barcoded 5' primer and a J-beta primer mix. Via MiXCR, TCRdb re-called the 5' RACE reads, giving one row per CDR3 protein. The data show about 720,000 distinct CDR3 sequences, approximately 25% seen once. This clonotype was counted a few times. Its antigen is unidentified. Study-level points and caveats: The percentage of naive T cells correlated strongly with TCR beta diversity.

Healthy Caucasian individuals from Russia aged roughly 6 to 90 served as donors. Germline V gene lookup returns CDR1 KGHDR and CDR2 SFDVKD. The CDR3 contains 13 residues. V was clipped by 9 bases and J by 1 base, with 8 bases between them. This sample was also put to use in a study of T cells of mothers and their children. This second study notes: Donation came from a few healthy Caucasian mothers together with their six children. cDNA was synthesized from all extracted RNA at around 1.5 ug per reaction.

The sequence came from a boy aged 10-17 years in good health. Sample: blood. The J gene is TRBJ2-2, the V gene TRBV24-1; D tentatively reads TRBD1 or TRBD2 (6 bases each). This CDR3 is CATGGGNTGELFF. The DNA of the CDR3 is TGTGCCACCGGAGGGGGGAACACCGGGGAGCTGTTTTTT.